One sample yielded the 14 T cell receptor beta chains listed below, sequenced in a study of blood T cell repertoires in COVID-19. Here immunoSEQ multiplex PCR was the method, and the copy in TCRdb shows in-frame clones only, minus some. The data show 150,000 to 250,000 clones, 82% seen once. The sequencing input was peripheral blood. These receptors were collected from a human donor with acute or convalescent COVID-19. The donor label of this sample is uncertain.

The chain recombines TRBV10-2 with TRBJ2-4; the match to TRBD1 covers 8 bases. The CDR3 loop spans 15 amino acids. Germline CDR1 is WSHSY and CDR2 is SAAADI. J lost 1 base, V lost 2 bases, and 1 base had no gene match. CDR3 amino acids: CASSEQGAAKNIQYF. The CDR3 bases are TGCGCCAGCAGTGAGCAGGGGGCTGCCAAAAACATTCAGTACTTC.

V is TRBV24-1 and J is TRBJ2-2; 10 bases are a match to TRBD1. The V gene end was trimmed by 3 bases and the J gene end by 6 bases; junction bases not matched to a gene: 9. CDR1 and CDR2 from the germline V gene are KGHDR and SFDVKD. The CDR3 is 17 residues long. CDR3 coding DNA: TGTGCCACCAGTGATCCGCGGACAGGGGGGTTCGCCGGGGAGCTGTTTTTT. Its translation is CATSDPRTGGFAGELFF.

The gene calls are TRBV29-1 and TRBJ2-2, with D possibly TRBD2 on 7 matching bases. The CDR3 runs 15 residues. The V end was cut by 6 bases, the J end by 3 bases, with 17 bases between. Per germline, CDR1 SQVTM and CDR2 ANQGSEA. The DNA of the CDR3 is TGCAGCGTACCGCGGGGGCTCGGGGACACCGGGGAGCTGTTTTTT. Translating it yields CSVPRGLGDTGELFF.

The chain is built from TRBV5-1 and TRBJ1-2; the match to TRBD1 covers 10 bases. This CDR3 has 18 residues. The junction had 8 bases not matched to a gene; V was cut back by 0 bases and J by 0 bases. Germline V gives CDR1 SGHRS, CDR2 YFSETQ. The CDR3, as DNA: TGCGCCAGCAGCTTGGCCGGGACAGGGGCTGCGTCTAACTATGGCTACACCTTC. This sequence encodes CASSLAGTGAASNYGYTF. The variable domain in full, completed from reference TRBV5-1 and TRBJ1-2, reads KAGVTQTPRYLIKTRGQQVTLSCSPISGHRSVSWYQQTPGQGLQFLFEYFSETQRNKGNFPGRFSGRQFSNSRSEMNVSTLELGDSALYLCASSLAGTGAASNYGYTFGSGTRLTVV.

This chain connects TRBV3-1 (or the pseudogene TRBV3-2) to TRBJ2-7; tentative D call: TRBD2 (6 bases). The CDR3 is 14 amino acids. V lost 0 bases and J 6 bases, leaving 12 bases between the germline ends. CDR1 and CDR2 from the germline V gene are LGHDT and YNNKEL (reference sequence). CDR3 bases: TGTGCCAGCAGCCAAGAGAGACTAGTAAGCGAGCAGTACTTC. Its protein is CASSQERLVSEQYF.

The chain combines TRBV19 with TRBJ1-5; tentatively, D is TRBD1 (5 bases). The CDR3 covers 14 residues. Trimming removed 10 bases at V and 0 bases at J, with 13 bases between. CDR1 is LNHDA, CDR2 SQIVND, per germline (reference sequence). DNA of the CDR3: TGTGCCACGGACACAGGATTTAGCAATCAGCCCCAGCATTTT. This translates into CATDTGFSNQPQHF.

The V call is TRBV30, the J call TRBJ2-5; D is possibly TRBD2 (6 bases). This CDR3 has 13 amino acids. The germline V and J ends were trimmed by 3 bases and 5 bases, with 13 bases remaining between them. Germline assignment: CDR1 GTSNPN and CDR2 SVGIG (reference sequence). As DNA, the CDR3 is TGTGCCTGGAGCGCAGGAGGGGCTGAGACCCAGTACTTC. Translation: CAWSAGGAETQYF.

The rearrangement uses TRBV19 and TRBJ2-5; TRBD2 aligns across 10 bases. The V gene's germline CDR1 is LNHDA and CDR2 SQIVND (reference sequence). This CDR3 comprises 15 residues. V shed 5 bases and J 2 bases; nucleotides not matched to a gene: 5. CDR3 sequence (DNA): TGTGCCAGTAGTCCCCCGGGACTAGCGCAAGAGACCCAGTACTTC. It encodes CASSPPGLAQETQYF.

The V and J genes are TRBV5-1 and TRBJ2-1; a possible D gene is TRBD2 (5 bases). CDR3 length equals 15 residues. CDR1 and CDR2 from the germline V gene are SGHRS and YFSETQ. V lost 1 base to trimming and J lost 4 bases, with 12 bases between them. The CDR3 sequence is CASSLPLGVYNEQFF. The DNA for the CDR3 is TGCGCCAGCAGCTTGCCCCTCGGGGTTTACAATGAGCAGTTCTTC. Supplemented by reference TRBV5-1 and TRBJ2-1, the full variable domain reads KAGVTQTPRYLIKTRGQQVTLSCSPISGHRSVSWYQQTPGQGLQFLFEYFSETQRNKGNFPGRFSGRQFSNSRSEMNVSTLELGDSALYLCASSLPLGVYNEQFFGPGTRLTVL.

The chain joins TRBV25-1 to TRBJ1-2, with D unresolved. Germline V gene data show CDR1 as MGHDK and CDR2 as SYGVNS. The CDR3 has 12 residues. Trimming shortened V by 2 bases and J by 3 bases, and 4 bases separated the two germline ends. CDR3 nucleotides: TGTGCCAGCAGTGAAACAGACTATGGCTACACCTTC. It yields the protein CASSETDYGYTF.

The chain employs TRBV11-1 and TRBJ1-2, with 7 nucleotides matching TRBD1. CDR3 length: 14 residues. CDR1 is SGHAT, CDR2 FQDESV, per germline (reference sequence). J lost 4 bases, V lost 5 bases, and 7 bases had no gene match. CDR3 in amino acids: CASSLGQEGYGYTF. In DNA, the CDR3 is TGTGCCAGCAGCCTCGGACAGGAGGGCTATGGCTACACCTTC.

The chain carries TRBV18 and TRBJ2-1; D may be TRBD2 (6 bases). The CDR3 has 17 amino acids. The V gene lost 3 bases and the J gene lost 1 base, with 16 bases spanning the gap. Germline V gene lookup returns CDR1 KGHSH and CDR2 LQKENI. CDR3 residues: CASSPSIGGKSYNEQFF. The CDR3 DNA follows: TGTGCCAGCTCACCCTCTATAGGAGGGAAGTCCTACAATGAGCAGTTCTTC.

V usage is TRBV2 and J usage is TRBJ1-4; no clear D gene. Germline V gene sequence: CDR1 SNHLY, CDR2 FYNNEI. This CDR3 comprises 13 residues. Trimming shortened V by 5 bases and J by 5 bases, and 9 bases separated the two germline ends. The CDR3 loop is CASSLVRNEKLFF. For the CDR3, the DNA is TGTGCCAGCAGTCTCGTTCGGAATGAAAAACTGTTTTTT. The full variable domain, with the rest looked up from reference TRBV2 and TRBJ1-4, is EPEVTQTPSHQVTQMGQEVILRCVPISNHLYFYWYRQILGQKVEFLVSFYNNEISEKSEIFDDQFSVERPDGSNFTLKIRSTKLEDSAMYFCASSLVRNEKLFFGSGTQLSVL.

The rearrangement uses TRBV2 and TRBJ1-2; 11 bases are a match to TRBD1. This CDR3 region has 13 residues. The ends lost 7 bases at V and 8 bases at J; junction bases unmatched: 6. CDR1 SNHLY and CDR2 FYNNEI come from the germline V gene. The CDR3 DNA sequence: TGTGCCAGCACCGGGGACAGGGGGTTCGGCTACACCTTC. Residues: CASTGDRGFGYTF.